This T cell receptor (beta chain) derives from a study of siplizumab effects on memory and regulatory T cells. Study-level results: The study did not confirm that proliferating Tregs from siplizumab cultures were suppressive. Significantly reduced by siplizumab was the cumulative frequency of alloreactive sequences, namely those traceable to unstimulated CD4+ memory cells. Unstimulated subsets contained matches for only a minor fraction of alloreactive clones.

Some clones are missing from TCRdb's copy, which holds only in-frame ones; the method was immunoSEQ multiplex PCR. The table has over 100,000 clones, 92% seen once. This clone showed up just once. Its specificity is unknown. The sample taken for sequencing was CD4+ T cells sorted from blood. The clonotype was recovered from a human donor in good health.

CDR3 amino acids: CAWSHGRGNEKLFF. CDR3 sequence (DNA): TGTGCCTGGAGTCATGGGAGGGGAAATGAAAAACTGTTTTTT. This chain links TRBV30 with TRBJ1-4; possibly TRBD1 for D (5 bases). Germline-derived CDR1 and CDR2 are GTSNPN and SVGIG (reference sequence). CDR3 length: 14 amino acids. V was trimmed by 2 bases and J by 5 bases, leaving 12 bases between them.